Listed here is a single TCR beta chain. The ends lost 6 bases at V and 6 bases at J; junction bases unmatched: 7. The CDR3 is made up of 15 amino acids. Germline V gives CDR1 SGHTA, CDR2 FQGNSA. The source of the sample is a study of T cell responses to AZD1222 COVID-19 vaccine. TCRdb's table, derived via immunoSEQ multiplex PCR, lists solely in-frame clones and lacks some. The data contain about 160,000 clones, roughly 88% of them seen just once; the ten biggest clones take up roughly 4%. This receptor was taken from an adult who received the AZD1222 COVID-19 vaccine. The gene calls are TRBV7-2 and TRBJ1-5, with 11 bases fitting TRBD1. The sample was peripheral blood, taken 28 days after the second AZD1222 dose. The chain's CDR3 is CASRGQGEVSQPQHF. The CDR3 nucleotides are TGTGCCAGCAGGGGACAGGGGGAGGTTAGTCAGCCCCAGCATTTT.